Below are 18 T cell receptor beta chains sequenced from a single sample in a study of T-cell memory formation after mild COVID-19. TCRdb independently ran MiXCR on the 5' RACE reads; one entry per CDR3 protein. The repertoire holds about 200,000 distinct CDR3 sequences, 9% to 10% seen once, with approximately 3.3% in the top ten. The sequenced sample consisted of PBMCs or a T cell subset sorted from them (not recorded which). The receptors here all came from a man aged 18-30 years who had mild COVID-19 (a few samples of this study predate the infection). Cell type and time point are not known.

This clonotype was recorded a few times. The genes are TRBV7-2 and TRBJ1-2; unclear D gene. The CDR3 totals 12 residues. From germline, CDR1 is SGHTA and CDR2 FQGNSA. Trimming cost V 4 bases and J 4 bases, with 7 bases left between them. Here the CDR3 reads CASSSIGYGYTF. For the CDR3, the DNA is TGTGCCAGCAGCTCCATAGGCTATGGCTACACCTTC.

There are a few counts of this clonotype. The gene calls are TRBV4-1 and TRBJ2-3; 12 bases agree with TRBD2. The CDR3 runs to 14 residues. The trim removed 10 bases at V and 1 base at J, leaving 3 bases unmatched. Per the germline V gene, CDR1 is MGHRA and CDR2 is YSYEKL. CDR3 region: CATRLAGGTDTQYF. The CDR3 DNA reads as TGCGCCACCAGACTAGCGGGAGGCACAGATACGCAGTATTTT.

V is TRBV6-5 and J is TRBJ2-7, with TRBD1 as a possible D gene (5 bases). Trimming pared 0 bases from V and 6 bases from J, leaving 9 bases between. Germline V gives CDR1 MNHEY, CDR2 SVGAGI. There are 13 residues in the CDR3. CDR3 region: CASSYSNGAEQYV. The CDR3 DNA is TGTGCCAGCAGTTACTCGAATGGGGCCGAGCAGTACGTC.

In its sample, this clonotype was seen a few times. This chain links TRBV7-2 with TRBJ2-5; D possibly uses TRBD1 or TRBD2 (6 bases each). V was pared by 2 bases and J by 5 bases, with 15 bases between. Germline loops: CDR1 SGHTA, CDR2 FQGNSA. The CDR3 loop spans 15 amino acids. Here the CDR3 DNA reads TGTGCCAGCAGCTTAAGTTCGGGGGCCTGGGAGACCCAGTACTTC. Protein product: CASSLSSGAWETQYF.

This clonotype was recorded at least ten times. This sequence joins TRBV19 and TRBJ2-5; D is ambiguous. V lost 5 bases to trimming and J lost 2 bases, with 9 bases between them. This CDR3 has 13 residues. The germline V gene encodes CDR1 LNHDA and CDR2 SQIVND (reference sequence). Here the CDR3 reads CASSPPEQETQYF. CDR3 DNA sequence: TGTGCCAGTAGTCCCCCAGAACAAGAGACCCAGTACTTC.

This clonotype came up a few times. The chain couples TRBV5-5 to TRBJ1-6, with unresolved D. Germline CDR1 SGHKS, CDR2 YYEKEE (reference sequence). The CDR3 runs 16 residues. V lost 2 bases and J lost 4, with 13 bases in between. CDR3 DNA sequence: TGTGCCAGCAGCTTAGGACCGCCTAATTATAATTCACCCCTCCACTTT. As protein: CASSLGPPNYNSPLHF.

The rearrangement joins TRBV12-3 or TRBV12-4 to TRBJ1-2; 11 bases agree with TRBD1. V shed 7 bases and J 6 bases; nucleotides not matched to a gene: 7. This CDR3 contains 14 residues. CDR3 DNA sequence: TGTGCCAGCAACTTCGGACAGGGGGCTAATGGCTACACCTTC. Its protein product is CASNFGQGANGYTF.

This clonotype was detected many times. The V and J genes are TRBV7-2 and TRBJ1-6; 7 positions agree with TRBD1. The germline V gene has CDR1 SGHTA and CDR2 FQGNSA. CDR3 size: 14 residues. J gave up 11 bases and V 5 bases, and 9 bases lay outside the gene matches. The CDR3 protein is CASSPGQVTTPLHF. The CDR3 bases are TGTGCCAGCAGCCCCGGACAGGTTACGACACCCCTCCACTTT.

This clonotype was seen a few times. This chain uses TRBV6-6 with TRBJ2-1; TRBD1 agrees at 10 bases. Germline values: CDR1 MNHNY, CDR2 SVGAGI (reference sequence). V shed 2 bases and J 7 bases; nucleotides not matched to a gene: 2. This CDR3 contains 14 residues. In DNA, the CDR3 is TGTGCCAGCAGTTACGGGACAGGGGTAAATGAGCAGTTCTTC. Translated, it gives CASSYGTGVNEQFF.

This clonotype was observed a few times. V usage is TRBV29-1 and J usage is TRBJ2-4, with D unclear. The V and J ends lost 4 bases and 3 bases respectively, with 10 bases between them. The CDR3 spans 13 residues. Germline-derived CDR1 and CDR2 are SQVTM and ANQGSEA. The CDR3 sequence is CSVVIPHKNIQYF. The CDR3, as DNA: TGCAGCGTTGTAATCCCCCACAAAAACATTCAGTACTTC. Filled out from reference TRBV29-1 and TRBJ2-4, the complete variable domain reads SAVISQKPSRDICQRGTSLTIQCQVDSQVTMMFWYRQQPGQSLTLIATANQGSEATYESGFVIDKFPISRPNLTFSTLTVSNMSPEDSSIYLCSVVIPHKNIQYFGAGTRLSVL.

This chain joins TRBV7-2 and TRBJ1-1; TRBD1 aligns across 8 bases. CDR3 size: 14 residues. Germline lookup yields CDR1 SGHTA and CDR2 FQGNSA. The junction had 6 bases not matched to a gene; V was cut back by 6 bases and J by 3 bases. CDR3 DNA sequence: TGTGCCAGCAGAAAGACAGGGGCAGACACTGAAGCTTTCTTT. Translating it yields CASRKTGADTEAFF.

This clonotype came up a few times. J is TRBJ2-3 and V is TRBV9, with a possible D match to TRBD2 (6 bases). Germline V gene lookup returns CDR1 SGDLS and CDR2 YYNGEE. The CDR3 length is 14 residues. The V end was cut by 0 bases, the J end by 14 bases, with 19 bases between. The CDR3 DNA sequence: TGTGCCAGCAGCGTAGACCAAGCGGGCCAACTTCCGTATTTT. Its translation is CASSVDQAGQLPYF.

The chain links TRBV5-1 to TRBJ2-6; the D call may be TRBD1 or TRBD2 (5 bases each). CDR1 and CDR2 (germline): SGHRS, YFSETQ. CDR3 length: 15 residues. Trimming left V 3 bases short and J 0 bases short, with 7 bases between. The DNA of the CDR3 is TGCGCCAGCAGCTGGGACGCCTCTGGGGCCAACGTCCTGACTTTC. Translated: CASSWDASGANVLTF.

This clonotype has ten or more counts. V is TRBV6-5 and J is TRBJ2-7; weak D call: TRBD2 (5 bases). The CDR3 is 15 amino acids. Germline V gives CDR1 MNHEY, CDR2 SVGAGI. The germline V and J ends were trimmed by 0 bases and 0 bases, with 9 bases remaining between them. CDR3 protein: CASSYSLGASYEQYF. The CDR3 DNA follows: TGTGCCAGCAGTTACTCGCTGGGAGCCTCCTACGAGCAGTACTTC.

This clonotype has just a few counts. The rearrangement uses TRBV2 and TRBJ2-5; possible D gene TRBD1, 6 bases. The germline V and J ends were trimmed by 1 base and 5 bases, with 8 bases remaining between them. This CDR3 region has 13 residues. Per germline, CDR1 SNHLY and CDR2 FYNNEI. For the CDR3, the DNA is TGTGCCAGCAGTGAAGACCAGGGGGAGACCCAGTACTTC. Encoded protein: CASSEDQGETQYF.

The chain carries TRBV7-9 and TRBJ2-7; D is uncertain. CDR3 length: 13 amino acids. In germline, CDR1 is SEHNR, CDR2 FQNEAQ (reference sequence). V lost 4 bases, J lost 2 bases, and 9 bases lay in between. CDR3 DNA sequence: TGTGCCAGCAGCTCGCGTGACCCCTACGAGCAGTACTTC. This translates into CASSSRDPYEQYF.

The J gene is TRBJ1-2, the V gene TRBV29-1; D gene unclear. The CDR3 loop spans 12 amino acids. The germline V gene has CDR1 SQVTM and CDR2 ANQGSEA. V lost 7 bases to trimming and J lost 0 bases, with 9 bases between them. CDR3 in amino acids: CSARHSNYGYTF. The DNA for the CDR3 is TGCAGCGCGAGACACTCTAACTATGGCTACACCTTC.

This chain uses TRBV12-3 or TRBV12-4 with TRBJ1-6; D remains ambiguous. CDR3 length: 16 amino acids. Trimming cost V 2 bases and J 3 bases, with 11 bases left between them. The CDR3 region is CASSLRFGDYNSPLHF. For the CDR3, the DNA is TGTGCCAGCAGTTTACGGTTTGGGGACTATAATTCACCCCTCCACTTT.